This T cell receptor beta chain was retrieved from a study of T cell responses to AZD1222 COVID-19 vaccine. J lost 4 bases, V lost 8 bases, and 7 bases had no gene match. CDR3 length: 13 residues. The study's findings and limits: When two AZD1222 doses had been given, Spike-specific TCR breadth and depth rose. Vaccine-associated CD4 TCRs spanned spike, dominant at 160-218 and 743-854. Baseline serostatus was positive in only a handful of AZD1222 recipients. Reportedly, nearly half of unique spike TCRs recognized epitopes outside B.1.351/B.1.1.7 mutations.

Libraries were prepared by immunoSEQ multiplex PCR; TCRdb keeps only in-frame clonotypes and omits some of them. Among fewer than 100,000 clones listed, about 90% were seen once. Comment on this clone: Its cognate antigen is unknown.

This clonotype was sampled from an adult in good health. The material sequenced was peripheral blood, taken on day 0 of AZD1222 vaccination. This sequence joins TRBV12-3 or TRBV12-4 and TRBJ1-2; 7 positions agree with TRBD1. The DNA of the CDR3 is TGTGCCAGCGCGAAGACAGGGACCTATGGCTACACCTTC. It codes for CASAKTGTYGYTF.